These 24 T cell receptor beta chains were all obtained from the same sample, sequenced in a study of shared T cell receptors in the human thymus. Clones were read by immunoSEQ multiplex PCR, and TCRdb kept only the in-frame ones, dropping some. Among about 540,000 clones listed, 75% to 80% were seen once. These data were also reused for a study on human thymus T cells.

Sequenced input: thymocytes. The origin of the receptors is a boy under two years old with a congenital heart defect.

This clone showed up just a few times. The rearrangement joins TRBV4-1 to TRBJ2-2; 13 nucleotides align to TRBD2. Per the germline V gene, CDR1 is MGHRA and CDR2 is YSYEKL. Trimming cost V 4 bases and J 4 bases; bases outside gene matches: 3. The CDR3 sequence is 16 residues long. The CDR3 reads CASSPRTSGSTGELFF. CDR3 in DNA: TGCGCCAGCAGCCCTCGGACTAGCGGGAGCACCGGGGAGCTGTTTTTT.

The chain uses TRBV7-9 and TRBJ2-3, with D maybe TRBD2 (6 bases). Trimming stripped 1 base from V and 0 bases from J, with 11 bases between. The CDR3 contains 16 residues. CDR1 and CDR2 from the germline V gene are SEHNR and FQNEAQ (reference sequence). CDR3 amino acids: CASSLVASASTDTQYF. The CDR3, as DNA: TGTGCCAGCAGCTTAGTTGCTAGCGCCAGCACAGATACGCAGTATTTT.

V gene TRBV19 combines with J gene TRBJ2-7, with D tentatively TRBD1 (5 bases). Germline V gives CDR1 LNHDA, CDR2 SQIVND (reference sequence). V lost 11 bases to trimming and J lost 1 base, with 21 bases between them. The CDR3 runs 15 residues. As DNA, the CDR3 is TGTGCCTTACAACGGAAGGGGCAAAAATCCTACGAGCAGTACTTC. Its protein is CALQRKGQKSYEQYF.

The CDR3 loop is CASSSGEFAGNTIYF. DNA of the CDR3: TGTGCCAGCAGCTCAGGGGAATTTGCTGGAAACACCATATATTTT. This rearrangement joins TRBV6-5 to TRBJ1-3; D is perhaps TRBD1 (6 bases). Per germline, CDR1 MNHEY and CDR2 SVGAGI. The CDR3 extends over 15 amino acids. V lost 6 bases and J 2 bases, leaving 14 bases between the germline ends.

This clone was recorded only once. The chain links TRBV27 to TRBJ2-1; 13 bases line up with TRBD2. CDR3 length: 16 residues. The germline CDR1 and CDR2 sequences are MNHEY and SMNVEV (reference sequence). V lost 3 bases, J lost 9 bases, and 8 bases stayed unmatched. CDR3 bases: TGTGCCAGCAGTTTCGGGTGGGGGACTAGCGGGACTGAGCAGTTCTTC. The encoded protein is CASSFGWGTSGTEQFF.

The rearrangement links TRBV10-3 to TRBJ2-2, with 12 bases fitting TRBD2. The germline gives CDR1 ENHRY, CDR2 SYGVKD. This CDR3 is built from 14 residues. The ends lost 10 bases at V and 5 bases at J; junction bases unmatched: 5. CDR3 sequence: CATSSGRDTGELFF. CDR3 bases: TGTGCCACCTCTAGCGGGAGGGATACCGGGGAGCTGTTTTTT.

This clone was seen just once. The chain recombines TRBV14 with TRBJ2-7, with 12 bases aligning to TRBD2. The CDR3 length is 19 residues. The ends lost 2 bases at V and 3 bases at J; junction bases unmatched: 14. From germline, CDR1 is SGHDN and CDR2 FVKESK. The CDR3, as DNA: TGTGCCAGCAGCCAAACCCCCAGGGCCCTAGCGGGAGGGGGCTACGAGCAGTACTTC. Translation: CASSQTPRALAGGGYEQYF.

V gene TRBV2 combines with J gene TRBJ2-2; TRBD2 matches 14 bases. The junction had 5 bases not matched to a gene; V was cut back by 0 bases and J by 5 bases. In germline, CDR1 is SNHLY, CDR2 FYNNEI. The length of the CDR3 is 18 residues. The CDR3 DNA is TGTGCCAGCAGTGAAGCGCGGACTAGCGGGAGGTTGACCGGGGAGCTGTTTTTT. Protein: CASSEARTSGRLTGELFF.

V and J are TRBV12-5 and TRBJ2-7; 8 positions match TRBD1. Germline V gene data show CDR1 as LGHNT and CDR2 as FRNRAP. This CDR3 is built from 13 residues. The V gene end was trimmed by 6 bases and the J gene end by 2 bases; junction bases not matched to a gene: 3. The CDR3 DNA is TGTGCTAGTGGCGACAGGGGTGCCTACGAGCAGTACTTC. It translates to CASGDRGAYEQYF.

The chain carries TRBV10-1 and TRBJ2-3; TRBD2 matches 10 bases. V was pared by 3 bases and J by 2 bases, with 11 bases of the junction left unmatched. Germline-derived CDR1 and CDR2 are WNHNN and SYGVQD (reference sequence). There are 18 residues in the CDR3. The CDR3 DNA is TGCGCCAGCAGTGAAACTAGCGGGATGGTTAGGAACACAGATACGCAGTATTTT. Protein sequence: CASSETSGMVRNTDTQYF.

The J gene is TRBJ2-7, the V gene TRBV27, with 8 bases fitting TRBD1. V gave up 2 bases and J gave up 6 bases; unmatched junction bases: 12. CDR3 size: 16 residues. Germline V gene sequence: CDR1 MNHEY, CDR2 SMNVEV (reference sequence). The CDR3 DNA reads as TGTGCCAGCAGTTTAGGGGGTCGGACAGGGTTTGGCGAGCAGTACTTC. Amino acid sequence: CASSLGGRTGFGEQYF.

A note on this clone: Other DNA sequences in the sample encode the same CDR3. The V gene is TRBV6-5, the J gene TRBJ1-1; D remains ambiguous. Germline assignment: CDR1 MNHEY and CDR2 SVGAGI. The V end was cut by 6 bases, the J end by 6 bases, with 20 bases between. CDR3 size: 15 residues. In DNA form, the CDR3 reads TGTGCCAGCAGCCCCCCCTGGGCTCCCACCTCTGAAGCTTTCTTT. Its translation: CASSPPWAPTSEAFF.

The chain is built from TRBV4-2 and TRBJ2-7; 9 bases map to TRBD2. The CDR3 has 20 residues. CDR1 is LGHNA, CDR2 YNFKEQ, per germline. Trimming took 3 bases from V and 2 from J; bases not matched to a gene: 20. The CDR3 DNA reads as TGTGCCAGCAGCCAGGTCTCGTCGCGGCAAAGACTAGCGGTTCCCTACGAGCAGTACTTC. It encodes CASSQVSSRQRLAVPYEQYF.

The rearrangement links TRBV29-1 to TRBJ2-1; 11 bases are a match to TRBD1. With 3 bases clipped from V and 6 bases from J, the junction kept 7 bases outside the gene matches. The CDR3 is 15 amino acids. CDR1 and CDR2 from the germline V gene are SQVTM and ANQGSEA. The CDR3 DNA reads as TGCAGCGTTGACATCCGGGACAGGGGGATCAATGAGCAGTTCTTC. Protein product: CSVDIRDRGINEQFF.

The rearrangement links TRBV6-4 to TRBJ2-2; 10 nucleotides line up with TRBD1. Trimming cost V 6 bases and J 5 bases; bases outside gene matches: 12. This CDR3 spans 17 amino acids. CDR1 is MRHNA, CDR2 SNTAGT, per germline. The CDR3 sequence: CASSVSVGQGKTGELFF. As DNA, the CDR3 is TGTGCCAGCAGCGTCAGCGTGGGACAGGGGAAAACCGGGGAGCTGTTTTTT.

The J gene is TRBJ1-2, the V gene TRBV2; possible D gene TRBD1, 5 bases. Looked up from germline, CDR1 is SNHLY and CDR2 is FYNNEI. The CDR3 covers 12 residues. Trimming cost V 3 bases and J 8 bases, with 10 bases left between them. The CDR3 bases are TGTGCCAGCAGTGACAGGGTACTCGGCTACACCTTC. It translates to CASSDRVLGYTF.

V and J are TRBV13 and TRBJ2-2; TRBD2 aligns across 10 bases. Germline V gene sequence: CDR1 PRHDT, CDR2 FYEKMQ (reference sequence). The V and J ends lost 5 bases and 5 bases, in that order; junction bases with no gene match: 11. This CDR3 contains 17 residues. The CDR3 spells CASSTGTSVPKTGELFF. CDR3 in DNA: TGTGCCAGCAGCACCGGGACTAGCGTTCCTAAGACCGGGGAGCTGTTTTTT.

The chain employs TRBV25-1 and TRBJ2-7; D is perhaps TRBD1 (6 bases). This CDR3 has 15 amino acids. Trimming removed 0 bases at V and 1 base at J, with 10 bases between. Per the germline V gene, CDR1 is MGHDK and CDR2 is SYGVNS. The CDR3: CASSEYRGDSYEQYF. The CDR3 region has the DNA TGTGCCAGCAGTGAATACAGGGGTGATTCCTACGAGCAGTACTTC.

This chain connects TRBV27 to TRBJ2-1; no definite D call. Trimming shortened V by 5 bases and J by 0 bases, and 14 bases separated the two germline ends. Germline V gives CDR1 MNHEY, CDR2 SMNVEV (reference sequence). The CDR3 totals 16 residues. The DNA for the CDR3 is TGTGCCAGCAGTCCCCTGACTGCTGGCTCCTACAATGAGCAGTTCTTC. It yields the protein CASSPLTAGSYNEQFF.

This clone was seen more than once but under ten times. The J gene is TRBJ2-7, the V gene TRBV4-1; 11 nucleotides match TRBD2. This CDR3 spans 15 amino acids. V lost 4 bases to trimming and J lost 3 bases; unmatched junction nucleotides: 5. Germline assignment: CDR1 MGHRA and CDR2 YSYEKL. In DNA, the CDR3 is TGCGCCAGCAGCCGGGACCTAGCGGGAGGCTACGAGCAGTACTTC. It yields the protein CASSRDLAGGYEQYF.

This clone was seen a handful of times. The V call is TRBV27, the J call TRBJ2-7, with D tentatively TRBD2 (6 bases). This CDR3 contains 14 residues. Between the trimmed V and J ends, which lost 3 bases and 2 bases, there was a span of 11 bases. The germline gives CDR1 MNHEY, CDR2 SMNVEV (reference sequence). The CDR3 bases are TGTGCCAGCAGTTTTGGGGGAGGCCCCTACGAGCAGTACTTC. This translates into CASSFGGGPYEQYF.

The chain joins TRBV5-5 to TRBJ2-3; D remains unclear. Germline V gene sequence: CDR1 SGHKS, CDR2 YYEKEE (reference sequence). CDR3 size: 16 residues. V was clipped by 7 bases and J by 0 bases, with 18 bases between them. CDR3 residues: CASQLGSELSTDTQYF. In DNA form, the CDR3 reads TGTGCCAGCCAGCTTGGATCGGAGCTTAGCACAGATACGCAGTATTTT.

The chain joins TRBV6-1 to TRBJ1-5, with 7 bases matching TRBD1. Trimming cost V 6 bases and J 7 bases; bases outside gene matches: 6. CDR1 is MNHNS and CDR2 is SASEGT in the germline V gene. The CDR3 totals 13 residues. CDR3 region: CASRNRGRQPQHF. CDR3 DNA sequence: TGTGCCAGCAGGAACAGGGGACGACAGCCCCAGCATTTT.

This clone was seen just once. J is TRBJ2-5 and V is TRBV5-1, with TRBD2 matching 11 bases. Per germline, CDR1 SGHRS and CDR2 YFSETQ. The V and J ends lost 4 bases and 6 bases, in that order; junction bases with no gene match: 5. The CDR3 spans 14 residues. The CDR3 is CASSRLAGIKTQYF. The DNA for the CDR3 is TGCGCCAGCAGCCGACTAGCGGGAATAAAGACCCAGTACTTC.